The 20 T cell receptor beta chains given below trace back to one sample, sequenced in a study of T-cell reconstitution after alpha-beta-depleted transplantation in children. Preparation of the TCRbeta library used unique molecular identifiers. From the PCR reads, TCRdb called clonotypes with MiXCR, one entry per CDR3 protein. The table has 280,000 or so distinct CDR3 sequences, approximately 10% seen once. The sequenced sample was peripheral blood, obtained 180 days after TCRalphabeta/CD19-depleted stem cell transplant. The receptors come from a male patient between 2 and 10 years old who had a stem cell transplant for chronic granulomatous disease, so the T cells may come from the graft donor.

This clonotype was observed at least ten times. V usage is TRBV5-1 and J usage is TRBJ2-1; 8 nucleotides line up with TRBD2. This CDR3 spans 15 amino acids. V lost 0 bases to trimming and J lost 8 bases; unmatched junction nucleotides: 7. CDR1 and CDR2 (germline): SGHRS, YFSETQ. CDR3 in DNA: TGCGCCAGCAGCTTGGCCGGGGGGGTTTCGGATGAGCAGTTCTTC. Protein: CASSLAGGVSDEQFF.

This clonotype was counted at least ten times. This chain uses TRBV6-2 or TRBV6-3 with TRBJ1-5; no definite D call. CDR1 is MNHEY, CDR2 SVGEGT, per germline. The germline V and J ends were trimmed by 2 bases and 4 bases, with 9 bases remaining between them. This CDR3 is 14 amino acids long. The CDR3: CASSYLSKNQPQHF. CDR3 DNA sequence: TGTGCCAGCAGTTACCTCTCCAAAAATCAGCCCCAGCATTTT.

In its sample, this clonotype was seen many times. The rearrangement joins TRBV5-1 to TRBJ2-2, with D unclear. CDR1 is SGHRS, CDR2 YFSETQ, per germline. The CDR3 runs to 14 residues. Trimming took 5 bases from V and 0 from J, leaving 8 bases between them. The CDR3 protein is CASSPVTNTGELFF. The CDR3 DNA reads TGCGCCAGCAGTCCAGTGACGAACACCGGGGAGCTGTTTTTT.

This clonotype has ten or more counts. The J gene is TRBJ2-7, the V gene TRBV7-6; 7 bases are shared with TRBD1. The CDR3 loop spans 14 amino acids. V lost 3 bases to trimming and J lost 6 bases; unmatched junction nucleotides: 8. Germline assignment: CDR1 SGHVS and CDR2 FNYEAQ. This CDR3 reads CASSFSTGLGEQYF. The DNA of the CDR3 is TGTGCCAGCAGCTTTTCGACAGGGTTGGGCGAGCAGTACTTC.

The CDR3 loop is CASSQYQQGGAQYF. Written as DNA, the CDR3 is TGCGCCAGCAGTCAGTACCAACAGGGAGGGGCCCAGTACTTC. The chain carries TRBV23-1 and TRBJ2-5; D might be TRBD2 (7 bases). TRBV23-1 is flagged as an ORF with uncertain function. V lost 3 bases and J 9 bases, leaving 17 bases between the germline ends. The CDR3 length is 14 residues.

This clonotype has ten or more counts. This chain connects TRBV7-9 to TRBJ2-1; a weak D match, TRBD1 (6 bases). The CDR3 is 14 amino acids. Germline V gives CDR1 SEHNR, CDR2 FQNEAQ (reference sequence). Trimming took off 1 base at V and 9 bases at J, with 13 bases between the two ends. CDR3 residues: CASSLGQTGSEQFF. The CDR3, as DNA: TGTGCCAGCAGCTTAGGGCAGACAGGTTCTGAGCAGTTCTTC.

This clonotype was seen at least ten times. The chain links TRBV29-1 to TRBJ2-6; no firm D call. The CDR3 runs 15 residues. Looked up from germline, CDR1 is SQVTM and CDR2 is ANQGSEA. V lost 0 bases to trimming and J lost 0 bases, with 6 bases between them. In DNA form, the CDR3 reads TGCAGCGTTGAAGACACTCACTCTGGGGCCAACGTCCTGACTTTC. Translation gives CSVEDTHSGANVLTF.

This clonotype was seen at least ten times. CDR3 amino acids: CASSAPLGVTEAFF. The DNA of the CDR3 is TGTGCCAGCAGCGCCCCATTGGGGGTGACTGAAGCTTTCTTT. The chain couples TRBV12-3 or TRBV12-4 to TRBJ1-1; a weak D match, TRBD1 (5 bases). V lost 6 bases, J lost 5 bases, and 16 bases lay in between. The CDR3 spans 14 residues.

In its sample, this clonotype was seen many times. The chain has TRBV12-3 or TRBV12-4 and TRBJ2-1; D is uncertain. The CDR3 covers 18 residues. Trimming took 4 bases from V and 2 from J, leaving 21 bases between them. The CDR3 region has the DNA TGTGCCAGCAGTTCCACTATCATCCGGACCGAGACCTACAATGAGCAGTTCTTC. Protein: CASSSTIIRTETYNEQFF.

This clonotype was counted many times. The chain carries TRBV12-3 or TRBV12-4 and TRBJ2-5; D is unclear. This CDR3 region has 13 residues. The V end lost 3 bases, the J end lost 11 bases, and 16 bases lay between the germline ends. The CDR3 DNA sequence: TGTGCCAGCAGTTTTGTTCAGTACGAGTTTCAGTACTTC. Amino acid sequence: CASSFVQYEFQYF.

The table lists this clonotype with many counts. CDR3 residues: CASSPGTNQETQYF. In nucleotides, the CDR3 is TGTGCCAGCAGTCCTGGGACAAACCAAGAGACCCAGTACTTC. This chain links TRBV12-3 or TRBV12-4 with TRBJ2-5, with a weak D call TRBD1 (6 bases). With 5 bases removed from V and 0 bases from J, the gap between germline ends came to 10 bases. This CDR3 has 14 residues.

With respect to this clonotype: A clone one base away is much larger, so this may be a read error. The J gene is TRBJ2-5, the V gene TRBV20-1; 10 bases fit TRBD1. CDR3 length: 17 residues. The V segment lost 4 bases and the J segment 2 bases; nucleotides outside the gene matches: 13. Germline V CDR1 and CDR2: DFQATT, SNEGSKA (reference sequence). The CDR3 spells CSAIPIRDRGLQETQYF. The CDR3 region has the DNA TGCAGTGCTATCCCGATCCGGGACAGGGGTTTGCAAGAGACCCAGTACTTC.

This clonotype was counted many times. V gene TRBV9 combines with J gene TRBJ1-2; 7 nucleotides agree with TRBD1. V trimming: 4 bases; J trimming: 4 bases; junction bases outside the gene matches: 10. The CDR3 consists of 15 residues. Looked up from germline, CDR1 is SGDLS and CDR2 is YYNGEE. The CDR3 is CASSRSRDRFYGYTF. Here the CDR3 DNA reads TGTGCCAGCAGCCGGTCCCGGGACAGATTCTATGGCTACACCTTC.

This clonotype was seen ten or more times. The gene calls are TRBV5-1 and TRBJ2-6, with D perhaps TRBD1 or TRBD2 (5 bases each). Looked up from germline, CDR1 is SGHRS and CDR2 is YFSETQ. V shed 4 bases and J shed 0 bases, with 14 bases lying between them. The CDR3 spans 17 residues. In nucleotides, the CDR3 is TGCGCCAGCAGCGGGACCGATCTCAACTCTGGGGCCAACGTCCTGACTTTC. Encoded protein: CASSGTDLNSGANVLTF.

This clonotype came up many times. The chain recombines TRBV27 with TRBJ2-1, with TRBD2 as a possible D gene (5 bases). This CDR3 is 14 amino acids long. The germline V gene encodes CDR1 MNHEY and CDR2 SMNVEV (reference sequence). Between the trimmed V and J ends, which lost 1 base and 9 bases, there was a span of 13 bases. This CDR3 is CASSLLASWGEQFF. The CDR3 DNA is TGTGCCAGCAGTTTATTGGCTAGCTGGGGTGAGCAGTTCTTC.

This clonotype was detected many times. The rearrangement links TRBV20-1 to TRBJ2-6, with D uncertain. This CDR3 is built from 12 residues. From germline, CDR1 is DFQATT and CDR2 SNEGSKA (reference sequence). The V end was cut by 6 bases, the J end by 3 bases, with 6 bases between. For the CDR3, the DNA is TGCAGTGCCGTAGATGGGGCCAACGTCCTGACTTTC. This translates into CSAVDGANVLTF.

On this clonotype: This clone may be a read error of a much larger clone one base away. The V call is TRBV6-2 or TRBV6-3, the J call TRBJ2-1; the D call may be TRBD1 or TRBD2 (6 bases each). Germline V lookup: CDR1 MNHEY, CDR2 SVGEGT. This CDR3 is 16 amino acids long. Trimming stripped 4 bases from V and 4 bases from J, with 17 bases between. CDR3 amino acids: CASSSLSGAGYNEQFF. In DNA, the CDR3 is TGTGCCAGCAGTTCACTATCGGGGGCAGGTTACAATGAGCAGTTCTTC.

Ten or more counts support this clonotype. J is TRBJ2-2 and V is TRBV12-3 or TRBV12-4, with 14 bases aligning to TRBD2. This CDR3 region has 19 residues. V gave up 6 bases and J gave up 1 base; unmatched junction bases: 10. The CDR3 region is CASSVPGLAGALNTGELFF. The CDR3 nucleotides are TGTGCCAGCAGCGTGCCGGGACTAGCGGGGGCCTTGAACACCGGGGAGCTGTTTTTT.

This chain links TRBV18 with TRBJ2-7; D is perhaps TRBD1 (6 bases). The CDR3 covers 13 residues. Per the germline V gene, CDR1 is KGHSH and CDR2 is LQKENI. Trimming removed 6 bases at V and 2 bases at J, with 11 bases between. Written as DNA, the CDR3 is TGTGCCAGCTCGAAACAGGGTACCTACGAGCAGTACTTC. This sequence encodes CASSKQGTYEQYF.

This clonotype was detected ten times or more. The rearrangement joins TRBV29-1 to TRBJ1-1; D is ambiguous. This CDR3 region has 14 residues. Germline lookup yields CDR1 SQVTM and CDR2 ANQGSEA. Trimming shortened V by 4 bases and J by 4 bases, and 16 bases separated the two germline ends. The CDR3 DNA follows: TGCAGCGTTGTTTCACCTAGGATGGGCACTGAAGCTTTCTTT. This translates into CSVVSPRMGTEAFF.